These 21 T cell receptor beta chains were all obtained from the same sample, sequenced in a study of breast tumors, draining lymph nodes, adjacent tissues. TCRdb analysed the multiplex PCR reads with MiXCR anew, one entry per CDR3 protein. The sample gives about 200,000 distinct CDR3 sequences, under 40% of which show up once; over 3.5% is in the top ten. Breast cancer patients provided tissue from their axillary draining lymph nodes. The sample consisted of axillary lymph node tissue. Receptors were obtained from a female donor with breast cancer. Some clones in this sample may be carry-over from other donors' samples.

In its sample, this clonotype was seen many times. The rearrangement joins TRBV19 to TRBJ2-4; possible D gene TRBD2, 5 bases. This CDR3 is built from 15 residues. Germline V CDR1 and CDR2: LNHDA, SQIVND (reference sequence). V lost 2 bases to trimming and J lost 2 bases, with 10 bases between them. Written as DNA, the CDR3 is TGTGCCAGTAGTATATTGAGAGGGTCCAAAAACATTCAGTACTTC. It is translated as CASSILRGSKNIQYF.

This clonotype was detected ten times or more. The J gene is TRBJ2-7, the V gene TRBV6-1, with a possible D match to TRBD1 (5 bases). V lost 1 base to trimming and J lost 4 bases, with 11 bases between them. CDR3 length: 14 residues. Germline V gene sequence: CDR1 MNHNS, CDR2 SASEGT. CDR3 nucleotides: TGTGCCAGCAGTGAAGATAACAGGCGGTACGAGCAGTACTTC. Residues: CASSEDNRRYEQYF.

This clonotype was counted only a few times. The gene calls are TRBV5-1 and TRBJ1-1, with a possible D match to TRBD1 (5 bases). Trimming left V 5 bases short and J 1 base short, with 15 bases between. Germline-derived CDR1 and CDR2 are SGHRS and YFSETQ. The CDR3 extends over 15 amino acids. The CDR3 region is CASSVGGFGNTEAFF. The CDR3 DNA reads as TGCGCCAGCAGTGTGGGGGGTTTTGGGAACACTGAAGCTTTCTTT.

The CDR3 coding sequence is TGTGCCAGTAAGCAGGGGGCAAGGGAGCAGTACTTC. Its protein is CASKQGAREQYF. The genes are TRBV28 and TRBJ2-7; 8 bases fit TRBD1. The germline gives CDR1 MDHEN, CDR2 SYDVKM. V was pared by 9 bases and J by 7 bases, with 8 bases of the junction left unmatched. The CDR3 contains 12 residues.

This clonotype was seen ten or more times. The V call is TRBV24-1, the J call TRBJ2-7; 11 bases match TRBD1. CDR1 and CDR2 (germline): KGHDR, SFDVKD. Germline trimming cut 7 bases from V and 2 bases from J; bases unmatched to any gene: 12. The CDR3 loop spans 17 amino acids. The CDR3 loop reads CATRPDRGHGSAYEQYF. CDR3 sequence (DNA): TGTGCCACCAGACCGGACAGGGGGCATGGTAGTGCCTACGAGCAGTACTTC.

The chain couples TRBV6-1 to TRBJ1-2, with 9 positions matching TRBD1. Germline assignment: CDR1 MNHNS and CDR2 SASEGT. V shed 4 bases, J shed 8 bases, and the junction held 11 bases outside the gene matches. The CDR3 spans 15 residues. CDR3 sequence reads: CASSGSGQGINGYTF. Here the CDR3 DNA reads TGTGCCAGCAGTGGTTCGGGACAGGGAATTAACGGCTACACCTTC.

The chain couples TRBV4-2 to TRBJ2-1; 11 nucleotides line up with TRBD1. The CDR3 has 17 residues. With 2 bases clipped from V and 9 bases from J, the junction kept 12 bases outside the gene matches. Germline V CDR1 and CDR2: LGHNA, YNFKEQ. This CDR3 reads CASSQNLPGQGVGEQFF. For the CDR3, the DNA is TGTGCCAGCAGCCAAAACCTACCGGGACAGGGGGTGGGTGAGCAGTTCTTC.

The chain recombines TRBV6-1 with TRBJ2-1; D ambiguous. Trimming stripped 6 bases from V and 7 bases from J, with 10 bases between. The CDR3 is made up of 12 amino acids. CDR1 and CDR2 (germline): MNHNS, SASEGT. In DNA form, the CDR3 reads TGTGCCAGCAGGAGGTTGGGGAATGAGCAGTTCTTC. Translating gives CASRRLGNEQFF.

This clonotype has just a few counts. The conserved phenylalanine or tryptophan is not found at the CDR3 terminus, so this likely reflects a read error. The chain employs TRBV7-2 and TRBJ1-3; 9 bases match TRBD1. The CDR3 runs 14 residues. Looked up from germline, CDR1 is SGHTA and CDR2 is FQGNSA. The CDR3 DNA follows: TGTGCCAGCAGCGGGGACAGGGCAGGAAACGCCATATATCTT. This codes for CASSGDRAGNAIYL.

This clonotype showed up many times. This chain uses TRBV20-1 with TRBJ2-3, with a weak D call TRBD2 (5 bases). Germline V CDR1 and CDR2: DFQATT, SNEGSKA (reference sequence). V lost 7 bases and J 0 bases, leaving 11 bases between the germline ends. The CDR3 loop spans 13 amino acids. The CDR3 here is CSVRAASTDTQYF. The CDR3 DNA reads TGCAGTGTTCGAGCGGCTAGCACAGATACGCAGTATTTT.

This clonotype showed up just once. This may come from a read error, since a much larger clone is one base off. V and J are TRBV6-1 and TRBJ1-4, with 8 bases aligning to TRBD1. The CDR3 spans 15 residues. V was pared by 5 bases and J by 7 bases, with 9 bases of the junction left unmatched. The germline gives CDR1 MNHNS, CDR2 SASEGT. For the CDR3, the DNA is TGTGCCAGCAGTCAACGAGCAGGGGGCAGTGAAAAACTGTTTTTT. Protein product: CASSQRAGGSEKLFF.

J is TRBJ2-5 and V is TRBV2; TRBD1 matches 8 bases. CDR1 SNHLY and CDR2 FYNNEI come from the germline V gene. The CDR3 has 14 residues. V lost 7 bases to trimming and J lost 9 bases; unmatched junction nucleotides: 13. This CDR3 reads CASTQGAGNQPQYF. The CDR3 DNA is TGTGCCAGCACCCAGGGGGCGGGCAATCAGCCCCAGTACTTC.

The rearrangement links TRBV6-5 to TRBJ2-1; 12 bases map to TRBD2. Germline CDR1 and CDR2: MNHEY and SVGAGI. V shed 5 bases, J shed 9 bases, and the junction held 8 bases outside the gene matches. This CDR3 is 15 amino acids long. The CDR3 protein is CASSTLAGGRGEQFF. In DNA form, the CDR3 reads TGTGCCAGCAGTACCCTAGCGGGAGGGAGGGGTGAGCAGTTCTTC.

The sample holds many counts of this clonotype. The chain employs TRBV7-2 and TRBJ1-2; D not resolved. Germline lookup yields CDR1 SGHTA and CDR2 FQGNSA. The CDR3 has 14 amino acids. Trimming pared 1 base from V and 4 bases from J, leaving 10 bases between. The CDR3 DNA sequence: TGTGCCAGCAGCTTAGAGGCCGCCCTCTATGGCTACACCTTC. It encodes CASSLEAALYGYTF.

This clonotype was seen many times. J is TRBJ2-5 and V is TRBV6-1; 9 bases are shared with TRBD1. Germline V lookup: CDR1 MNHNS, CDR2 SASEGT. V shed 6 bases, J shed 5 bases, and the junction held 7 bases outside the gene matches. This CDR3 region has 14 residues. The CDR3 nucleotides are TGTGCCAGCAGGGTCCCGGGACAGGGTGAGACCCAGTACTTC. This gives the protein CASRVPGQGETQYF.

This clonotype was counted a few times. A much larger clone lies one base from this, so it may be a read error. The chain combines TRBV5-1 with TRBJ1-3; D is unclear. Germline loops: CDR1 SGHRS, CDR2 YFSETQ. CDR3 size: 15 residues. CDR3: CVSSPGRDSGNTIYF. In nucleotides, the CDR3 is TGCGTCAGCAGCCCCGGACGGGACTCTGGAAACACCATATATTTT.

Only a few counts were recorded for this clonotype. CDR3 DNA: TGTGCCAGCAGCCAAGTTGCAGGAAGCTCCTACAATGAGCAGTTCTTC. Its protein is CASSQVAGSSYNEQFF. V gene TRBV14 combines with J gene TRBJ2-1; D is ambiguous. Trimming pared 1 base from V and 0 bases from J, leaving 10 bases between. The CDR3 runs 16 residues. Looked up from germline, CDR1 is SGHDN and CDR2 is FVKESK.

This clonotype was detected a few times. CDR3 bases: TGCAGTGCTAGAGCAGACAGGGTCTTAGCCCAGCCCCAGCATTTT. Translation: CSARADRVLAQPQHF. The chain recombines TRBV20-1 with TRBJ1-5; 7 bases align to TRBD1. The J segment lost 7 bases and the V segment lost 1 base, leaving 10 bases of the junction unmatched. This CDR3 has 15 amino acids. Germline lookup yields CDR1 DFQATT and CDR2 SNEGSKA (reference sequence).

On this clonotype itself: Since the CDR3 does not end with the conserved phenylalanine or tryptophan, this likely comes from a read error. The DNA is left out, because the CDR3 cannot be placed on it with certainty; the CDR3 is given as TCRdb lists it. The CDR3 sequence is CASSSPGQGPQDA. This rearrangement joins TRBV5-1 to TRBJ1-6; the listed D gene, TRBD1, was not tested against the DNA. Including both end residues, the CDR3 is 13 amino acids long. Per the germline V gene, CDR1 is SGHRS and CDR2 is YFSETQ.

Remarks on this clonotype: Given a much more abundant clone one base away, this may be a read error. The rearrangement links TRBV30 to TRBJ2-7, with D possibly being TRBD1 (7 bases). Germline lookup yields CDR1 GTSNPN and CDR2 SVGIG (reference sequence). The CDR3 covers 14 residues. CDR3 bases: TGTGCCCGGAGGGACGTAGGGACAGTCTACGAGCAGTACTTC. Translation gives CARRDVGTVYEQYF.

This clonotype showed up just a few times. The chain joins TRBV6-2 or TRBV6-3 to TRBJ1-3, with a possible D match to TRBD1 (6 bases). The CDR3 is made up of 13 amino acids. Germline V gives CDR1 MNHEY, CDR2 SVGEGT. Trimming took off 6 bases at V and 8 bases at J, with 14 bases between the two ends. The CDR3 nucleotides are TGTGCCAGCAGAGACCCGGGACAAGACACCATATATTTT. Residues: CASRDPGQDTIYF.